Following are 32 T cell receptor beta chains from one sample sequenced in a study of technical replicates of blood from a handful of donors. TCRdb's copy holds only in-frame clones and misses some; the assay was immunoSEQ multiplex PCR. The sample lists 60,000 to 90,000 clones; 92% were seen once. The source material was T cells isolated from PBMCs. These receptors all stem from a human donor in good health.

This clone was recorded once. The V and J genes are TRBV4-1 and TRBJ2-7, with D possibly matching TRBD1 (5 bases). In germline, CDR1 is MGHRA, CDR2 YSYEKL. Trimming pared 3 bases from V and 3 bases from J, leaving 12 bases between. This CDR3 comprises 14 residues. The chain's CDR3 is CASSHASTVYEQYF. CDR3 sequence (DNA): TGCGCCAGCAGCCACGCTTCGACAGTCTACGAGCAGTACTTC.

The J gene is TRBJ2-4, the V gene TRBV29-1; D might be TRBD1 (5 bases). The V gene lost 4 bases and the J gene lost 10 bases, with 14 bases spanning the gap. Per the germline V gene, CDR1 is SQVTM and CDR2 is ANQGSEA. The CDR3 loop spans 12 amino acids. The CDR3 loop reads CSVVIQGRIQYF. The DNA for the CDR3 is TGCAGCGTTGTTATTCAGGGTAGGATTCAGTACTTC.

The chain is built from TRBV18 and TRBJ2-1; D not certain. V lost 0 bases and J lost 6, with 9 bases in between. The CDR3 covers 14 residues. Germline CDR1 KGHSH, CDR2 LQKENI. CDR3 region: CASSPPSQPNEQFF. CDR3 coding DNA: TGTGCCAGCTCACCACCGTCACAGCCCAATGAGCAGTTCTTC.

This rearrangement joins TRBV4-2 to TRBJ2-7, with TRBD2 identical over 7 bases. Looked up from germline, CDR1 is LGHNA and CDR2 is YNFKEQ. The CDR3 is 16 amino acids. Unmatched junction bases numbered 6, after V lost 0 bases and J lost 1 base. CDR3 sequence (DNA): TGTGCCAGCAGCCAAGATGGCCTAGCGGCTTCCTACGAGCAGTACTTC. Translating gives CASSQDGLAASYEQYF.

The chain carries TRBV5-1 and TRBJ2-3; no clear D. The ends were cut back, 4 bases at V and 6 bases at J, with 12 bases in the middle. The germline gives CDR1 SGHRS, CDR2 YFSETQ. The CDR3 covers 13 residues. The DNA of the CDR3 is TGCGCCAGCAGCCCCGAGGTGCGCGATACGCAGTATTTT. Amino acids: CASSPEVRDTQYF. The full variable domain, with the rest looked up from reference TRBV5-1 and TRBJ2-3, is KAGVTQTPRYLIKTRGQQVTLSCSPISGHRSVSWYQQTPGQGLQFLFEYFSETQRNKGNFPGRFSGRQFSNSRSEMNVSTLELGDSALYLCASSPEVRDTQYFGPGTRLTVL.

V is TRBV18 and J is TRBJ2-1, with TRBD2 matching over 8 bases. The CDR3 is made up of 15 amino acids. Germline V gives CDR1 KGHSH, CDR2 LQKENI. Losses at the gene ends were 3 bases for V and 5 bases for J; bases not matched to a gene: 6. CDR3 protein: CASSPYSGTNNEQFF. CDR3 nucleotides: TGTGCCAGCTCACCCTATAGCGGGACTAACAATGAGCAGTTCTTC.

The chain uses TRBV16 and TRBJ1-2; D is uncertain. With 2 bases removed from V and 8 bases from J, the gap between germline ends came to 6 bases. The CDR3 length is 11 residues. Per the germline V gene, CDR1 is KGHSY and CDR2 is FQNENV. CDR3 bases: TGTGCCAGCAGCCAAATCATGGGCTACACCTTC. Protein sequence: CASSQIMGYTF.

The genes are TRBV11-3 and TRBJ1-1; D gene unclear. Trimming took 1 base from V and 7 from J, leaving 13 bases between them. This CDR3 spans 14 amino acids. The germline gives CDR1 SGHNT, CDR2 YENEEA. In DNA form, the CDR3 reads TGTGCCAGCAGCTTAGGAACAGCTGTCATTGAAGCTTTCTTT. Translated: CASSLGTAVIEAFF.

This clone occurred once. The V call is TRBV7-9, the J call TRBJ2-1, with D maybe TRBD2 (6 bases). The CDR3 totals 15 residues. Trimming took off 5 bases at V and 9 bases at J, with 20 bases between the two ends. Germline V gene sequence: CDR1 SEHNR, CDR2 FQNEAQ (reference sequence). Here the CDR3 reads CASSLRGGSVGEQFF. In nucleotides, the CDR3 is TGTGCCAGCAGCCTTCGTGGAGGGAGTGTCGGTGAGCAGTTCTTC.

CDR3 amino acids: CAISEIGQRNEQFF. The CDR3 DNA follows: TGTGCCATCAGTGAGATTGGACAGCGCAATGAGCAGTTCTTC. The rearrangement uses TRBV10-3 and TRBJ2-1, with D tentatively TRBD1 (6 bases). Trimming took off 2 bases at V and 6 bases at J, with 11 bases between the two ends. This CDR3 comprises 14 residues. The germline V gene has CDR1 ENHRY and CDR2 SYGVKD.

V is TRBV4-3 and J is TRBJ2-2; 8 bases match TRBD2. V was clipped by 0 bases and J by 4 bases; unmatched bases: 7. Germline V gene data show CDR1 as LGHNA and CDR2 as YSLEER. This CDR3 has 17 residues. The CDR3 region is CASSQEPAGDSTGELFF. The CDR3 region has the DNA TGCGCCAGCAGCCAAGAACCAGCGGGAGATAGCACCGGGGAGCTGTTTTTT.

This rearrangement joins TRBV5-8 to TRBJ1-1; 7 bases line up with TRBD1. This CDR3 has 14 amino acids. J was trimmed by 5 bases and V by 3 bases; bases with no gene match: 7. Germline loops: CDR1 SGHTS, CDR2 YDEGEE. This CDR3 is CASSWGQLGTEAFF. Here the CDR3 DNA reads TGTGCCAGCAGCTGGGGACAGCTGGGGACTGAAGCTTTCTTT.

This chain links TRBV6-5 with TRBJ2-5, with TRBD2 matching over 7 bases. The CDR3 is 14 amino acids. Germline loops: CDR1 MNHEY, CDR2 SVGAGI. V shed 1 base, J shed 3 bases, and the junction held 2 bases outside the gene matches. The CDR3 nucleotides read TGTGCCAGCAGTTACTATCGGGAGGAAGAGACCCAGTACTTC. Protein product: CASSYYREEETQYF.

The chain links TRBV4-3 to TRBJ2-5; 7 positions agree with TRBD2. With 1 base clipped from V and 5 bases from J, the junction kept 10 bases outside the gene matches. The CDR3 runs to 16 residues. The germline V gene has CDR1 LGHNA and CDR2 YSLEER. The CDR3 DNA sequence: TGCGCCAGCAGCCAAGTTTTGTCCGGGGGAGGGGAGACCCAGTACTTC. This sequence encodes CASSQVLSGGGETQYF.

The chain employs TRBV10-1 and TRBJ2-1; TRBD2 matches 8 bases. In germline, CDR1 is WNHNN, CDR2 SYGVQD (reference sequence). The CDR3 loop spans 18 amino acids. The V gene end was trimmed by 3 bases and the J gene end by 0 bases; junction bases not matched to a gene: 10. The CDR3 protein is CASSEGVAGKSSYNEQFF. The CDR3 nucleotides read TGCGCCAGCAGTGAAGGGGTAGCGGGAAAAAGCTCCTACAATGAGCAGTTCTTC.

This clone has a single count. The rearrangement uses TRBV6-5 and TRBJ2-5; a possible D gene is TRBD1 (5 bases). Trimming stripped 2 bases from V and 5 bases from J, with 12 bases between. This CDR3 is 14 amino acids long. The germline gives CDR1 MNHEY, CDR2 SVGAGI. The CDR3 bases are TGTGCCAGCAGTTACGAAGGGGCTCAGGAGACCCAGTACTTC. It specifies CASSYEGAQETQYF.

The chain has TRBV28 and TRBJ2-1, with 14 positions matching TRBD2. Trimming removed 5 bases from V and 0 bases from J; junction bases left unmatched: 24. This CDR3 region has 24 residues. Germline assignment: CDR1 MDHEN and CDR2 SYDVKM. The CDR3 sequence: CASSPTGLAGARAPTFGSYNEQFF. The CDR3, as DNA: TGTGCCAGCAGTCCCACGGGACTAGCGGGAGCCAGGGCCCCCACCTTTGGCTCCTACAATGAGCAGTTCTTC.

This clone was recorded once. CDR3 nucleotides: TGTGCCAGCAGCTTAAAAAGGAGGGAGTTCCCCTACGAGCAGTACTTC. Protein sequence: CASSLKRREFPYEQYF. The chain links TRBV7-2 to TRBJ2-7, with TRBD2 as a possible D gene (6 bases). With 2 bases removed from V and 2 bases from J, the gap between germline ends came to 16 bases. Germline V gene sequence: CDR1 SGHTA, CDR2 FQGNSA. This CDR3 comprises 16 residues.

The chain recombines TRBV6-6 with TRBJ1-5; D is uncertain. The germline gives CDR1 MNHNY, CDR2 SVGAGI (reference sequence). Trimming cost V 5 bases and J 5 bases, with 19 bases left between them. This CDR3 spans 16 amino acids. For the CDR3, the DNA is TGTGCCAGCAGTCATCCGGGAGACGTGACCGATCAGCCCCAGCATTTT. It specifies CASSHPGDVTDQPQHF.

DNA for the CDR3: TGTGCCAGCAGTCTCCCAGACAGGGATGCTGAAGCTTTCTTT. Its protein product is CASSLPDRDAEAFF. The chain recombines TRBV27 with TRBJ1-1; TRBD1 agrees at 7 bases. After removal of 5 bases from V and 6 bases from J, the junction contained 9 bases not matched to a gene. Germline CDR1 and CDR2: MNHEY and SMNVEV (reference sequence). The CDR3 is 14 amino acids.

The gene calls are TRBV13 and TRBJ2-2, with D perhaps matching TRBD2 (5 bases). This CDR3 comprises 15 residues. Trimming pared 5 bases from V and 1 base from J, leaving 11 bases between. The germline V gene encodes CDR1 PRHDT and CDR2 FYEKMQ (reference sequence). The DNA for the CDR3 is TGTGCCAGCAGCCCCCACCGGGGGAACACCGGGGAGCTGTTTTTT. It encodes CASSPHRGNTGELFF.

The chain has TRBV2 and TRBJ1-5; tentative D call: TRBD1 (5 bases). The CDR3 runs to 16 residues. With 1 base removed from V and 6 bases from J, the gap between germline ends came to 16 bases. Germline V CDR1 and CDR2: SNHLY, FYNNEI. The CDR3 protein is CASSEGLGPPSQPQHF. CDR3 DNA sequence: TGTGCCAGCAGTGAAGGGCTGGGGCCCCCTAGTCAGCCCCAGCATTTT.

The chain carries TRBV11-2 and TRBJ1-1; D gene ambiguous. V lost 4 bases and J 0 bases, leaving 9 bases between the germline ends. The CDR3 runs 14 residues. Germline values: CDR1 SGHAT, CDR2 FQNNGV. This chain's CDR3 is CASSYQFMNTEAFF. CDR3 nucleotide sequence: TGTGCCAGCAGCTACCAGTTCATGAACACTGAAGCTTTCTTT.

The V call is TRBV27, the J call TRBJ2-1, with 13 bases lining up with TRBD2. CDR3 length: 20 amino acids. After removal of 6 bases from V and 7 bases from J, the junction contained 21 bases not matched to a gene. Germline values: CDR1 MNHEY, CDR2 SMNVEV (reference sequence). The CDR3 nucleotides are TGTGCCAGCAGCCGACTCAGGACTAGCGGGAGAGGGGGTGGGAGGAATGAGCAGTTCTTC. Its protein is CASSRLRTSGRGGGRNEQFF.

The CDR3 region is CATSADRGRRAYNEQFF. CDR3 bases: TGTGCCACCAGCGCCGACAGGGGGAGGAGGGCCTACAATGAGCAGTTCTTC. This chain connects TRBV15 to TRBJ2-1; 9 positions agree with TRBD1. V shed 5 bases and J 2 bases; nucleotides not matched to a gene: 10. Germline assignment: CDR1 LNHNV and CDR2 YYDKDF (reference sequence). The CDR3 loop spans 17 amino acids.

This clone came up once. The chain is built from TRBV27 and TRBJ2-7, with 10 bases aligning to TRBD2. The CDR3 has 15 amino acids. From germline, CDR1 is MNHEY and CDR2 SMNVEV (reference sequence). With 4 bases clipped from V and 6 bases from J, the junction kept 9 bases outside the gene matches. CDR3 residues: CASSSSSGSFAEQYF. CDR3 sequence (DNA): TGTGCCAGCAGTTCCTCTAGCGGGAGTTTCGCCGAGCAGTACTTC.

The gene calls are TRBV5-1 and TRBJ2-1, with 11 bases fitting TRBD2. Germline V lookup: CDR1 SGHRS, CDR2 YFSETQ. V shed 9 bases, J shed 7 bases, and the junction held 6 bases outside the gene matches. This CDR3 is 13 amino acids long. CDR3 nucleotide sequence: TGCGCCACCGCTAGCGGGAGGTCTAATGAGCAGTTCTTC. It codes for CATASGRSNEQFF.

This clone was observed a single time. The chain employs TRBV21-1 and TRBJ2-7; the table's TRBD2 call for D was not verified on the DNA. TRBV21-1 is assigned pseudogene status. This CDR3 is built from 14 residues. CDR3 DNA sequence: TGTGCCAGCAGCAGAGCAGTGCCCGACGGGGAGCAGTACTTC. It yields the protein CASSRAVPDGEQYF.

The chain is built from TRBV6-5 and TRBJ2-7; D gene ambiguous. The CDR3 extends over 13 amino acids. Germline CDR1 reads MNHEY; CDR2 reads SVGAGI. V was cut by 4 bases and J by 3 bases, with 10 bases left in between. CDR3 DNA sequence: TGTGCCAGCAGTTTTGACTCTAACTACGAGCAGTACTTC. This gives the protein CASSFDSNYEQYF.

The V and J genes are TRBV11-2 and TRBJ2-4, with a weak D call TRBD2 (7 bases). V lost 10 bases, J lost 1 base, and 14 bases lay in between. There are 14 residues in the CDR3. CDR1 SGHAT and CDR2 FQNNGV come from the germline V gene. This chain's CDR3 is CATSGGHAKNIQYF. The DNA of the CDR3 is TGTGCCACCTCCGGGGGGCACGCCAAAAACATTCAGTACTTC.

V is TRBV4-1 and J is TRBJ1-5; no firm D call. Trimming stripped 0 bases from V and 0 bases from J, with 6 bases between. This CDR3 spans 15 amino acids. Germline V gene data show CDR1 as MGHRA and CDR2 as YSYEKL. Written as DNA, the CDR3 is TGCGCCAGCAGCCAAGATTCGCGTAGCAATCAGCCCCAGCATTTT. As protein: CASSQDSRSNQPQHF.

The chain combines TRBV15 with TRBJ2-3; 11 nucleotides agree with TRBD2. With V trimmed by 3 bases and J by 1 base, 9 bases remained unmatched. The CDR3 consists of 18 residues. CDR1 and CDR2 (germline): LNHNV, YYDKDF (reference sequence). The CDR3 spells CATSSLRGLAGGTDTQYF. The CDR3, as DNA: TGTGCCACCAGCAGTCTTCGTGGACTAGCGGGCGGCACAGATACGCAGTATTTT.